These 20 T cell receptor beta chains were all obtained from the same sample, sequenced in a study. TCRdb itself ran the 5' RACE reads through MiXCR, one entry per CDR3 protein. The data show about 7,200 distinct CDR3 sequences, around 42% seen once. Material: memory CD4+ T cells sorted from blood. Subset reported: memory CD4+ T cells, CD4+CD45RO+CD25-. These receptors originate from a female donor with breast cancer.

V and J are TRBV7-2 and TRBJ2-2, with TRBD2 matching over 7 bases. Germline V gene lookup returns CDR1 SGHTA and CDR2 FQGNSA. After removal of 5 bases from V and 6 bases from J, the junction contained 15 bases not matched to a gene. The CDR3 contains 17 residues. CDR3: CASSPRGTTLGSGELFF. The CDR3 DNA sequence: TGTGCCAGCAGCCCCCGAGGGACTACCTTGGGTTCCGGGGAGCTGTTTTTT.

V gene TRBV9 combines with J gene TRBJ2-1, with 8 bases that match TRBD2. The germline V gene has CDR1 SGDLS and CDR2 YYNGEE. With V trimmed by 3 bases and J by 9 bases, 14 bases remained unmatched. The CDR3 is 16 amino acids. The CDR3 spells CASSAQAGERGGEQFF. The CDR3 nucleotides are TGTGCCAGCAGCGCTCAAGCGGGAGAGCGGGGCGGTGAGCAGTTCTTC.

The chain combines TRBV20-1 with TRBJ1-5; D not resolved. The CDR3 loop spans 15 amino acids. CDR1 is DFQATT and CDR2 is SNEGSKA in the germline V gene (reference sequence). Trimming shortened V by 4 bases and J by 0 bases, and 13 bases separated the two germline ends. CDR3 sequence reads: CSATRTANSNQPQHF. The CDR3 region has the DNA TGCAGTGCTACACGGACGGCGAATAGCAATCAGCCCCAGCATTTT.

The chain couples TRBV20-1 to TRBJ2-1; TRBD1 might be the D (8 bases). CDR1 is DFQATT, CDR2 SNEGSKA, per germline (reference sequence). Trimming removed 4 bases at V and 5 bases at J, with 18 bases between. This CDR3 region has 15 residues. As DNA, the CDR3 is TGCAGTGCTAAAACAGGGGGGGGCTGGGACAATGAGCAGTTCTTC. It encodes CSAKTGGGWDNEQFF.

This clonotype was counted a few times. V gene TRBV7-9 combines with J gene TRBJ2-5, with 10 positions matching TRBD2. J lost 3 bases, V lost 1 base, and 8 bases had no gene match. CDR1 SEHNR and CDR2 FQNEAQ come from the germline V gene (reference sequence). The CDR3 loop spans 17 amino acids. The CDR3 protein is CASSLGGSGRKEETQYF. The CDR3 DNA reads TGTGCCAGCAGCTTAGGGGGTAGCGGGAGGAAAGAAGAGACCCAGTACTTC.

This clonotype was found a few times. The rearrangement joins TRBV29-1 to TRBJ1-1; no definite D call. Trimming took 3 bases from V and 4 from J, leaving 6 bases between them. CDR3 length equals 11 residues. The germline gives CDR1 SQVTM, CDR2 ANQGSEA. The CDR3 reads CSVEMSTEAFF. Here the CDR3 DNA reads TGCAGCGTTGAGATGAGCACTGAAGCTTTCTTT.

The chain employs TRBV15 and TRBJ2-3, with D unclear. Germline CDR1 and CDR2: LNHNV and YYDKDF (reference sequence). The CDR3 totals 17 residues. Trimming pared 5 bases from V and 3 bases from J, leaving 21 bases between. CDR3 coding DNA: TGTGCCACCAGCCCCCATAGAGAAACGGCCATTACAGATACGCAGTATTTT. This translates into CATSPHRETAITDTQYF.

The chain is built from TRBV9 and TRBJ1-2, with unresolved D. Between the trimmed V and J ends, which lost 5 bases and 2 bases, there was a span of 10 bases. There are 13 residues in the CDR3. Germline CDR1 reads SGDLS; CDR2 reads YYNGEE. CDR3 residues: CASRHTENYGYTF. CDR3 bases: TGTGCCAGCAGACATACAGAAAACTATGGCTACACCTTC.

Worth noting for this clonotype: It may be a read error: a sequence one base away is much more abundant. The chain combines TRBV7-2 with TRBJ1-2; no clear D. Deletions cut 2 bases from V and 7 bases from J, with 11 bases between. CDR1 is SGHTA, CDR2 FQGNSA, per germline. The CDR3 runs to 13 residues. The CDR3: CASSLSGGGGYTF. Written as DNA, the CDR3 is TGTGCCAGCAGCTTAAGCGGTGGCGGTGGCTACACCTTC.

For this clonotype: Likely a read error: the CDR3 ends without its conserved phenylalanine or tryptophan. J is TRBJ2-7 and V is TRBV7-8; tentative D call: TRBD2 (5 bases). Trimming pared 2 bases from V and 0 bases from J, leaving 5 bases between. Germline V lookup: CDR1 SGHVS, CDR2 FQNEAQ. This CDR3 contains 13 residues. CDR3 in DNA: TGTGCCAGCAGCTTACGGGGCTCCTACGAGCAGTACTCC. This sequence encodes CASSLRGSYEQYS.

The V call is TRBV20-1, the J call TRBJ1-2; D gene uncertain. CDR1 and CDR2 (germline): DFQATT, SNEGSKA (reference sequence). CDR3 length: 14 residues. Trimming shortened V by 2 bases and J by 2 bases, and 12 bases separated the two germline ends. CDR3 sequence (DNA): TGCAGTGCTAGAAGTTCTCCAAGGAACTATGGCTACACCTTC. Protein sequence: CSARSSPRNYGYTF.

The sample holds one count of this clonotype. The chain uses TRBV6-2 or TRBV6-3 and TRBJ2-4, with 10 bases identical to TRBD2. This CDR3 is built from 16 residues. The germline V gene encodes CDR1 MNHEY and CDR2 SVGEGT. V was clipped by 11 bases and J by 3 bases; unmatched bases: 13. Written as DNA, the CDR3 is TGTGCCTCTCGGACTAGCGGACGAGGGGGCAAAAACATTCAGTACTTC. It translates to CASRTSGRGGKNIQYF.

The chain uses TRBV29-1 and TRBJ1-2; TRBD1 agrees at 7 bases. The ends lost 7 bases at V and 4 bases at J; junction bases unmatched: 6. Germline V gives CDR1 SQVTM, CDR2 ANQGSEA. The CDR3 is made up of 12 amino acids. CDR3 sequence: CSAKGTVYGYTF. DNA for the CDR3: TGCAGCGCTAAAGGGACAGTCTATGGCTACACCTTC.

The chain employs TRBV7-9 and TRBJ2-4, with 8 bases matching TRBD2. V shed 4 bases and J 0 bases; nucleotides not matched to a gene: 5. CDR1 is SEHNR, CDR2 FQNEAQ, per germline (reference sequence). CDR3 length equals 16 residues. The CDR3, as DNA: TGTGCCAGCAGCTCCCCGCTAGCGGGAGCCAAAAACATTCAGTACTTC. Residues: CASSSPLAGAKNIQYF.

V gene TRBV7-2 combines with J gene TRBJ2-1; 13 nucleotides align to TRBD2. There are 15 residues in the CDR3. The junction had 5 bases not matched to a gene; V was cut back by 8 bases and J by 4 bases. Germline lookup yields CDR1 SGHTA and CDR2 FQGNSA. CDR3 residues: CASRLGLAGYNEQFF. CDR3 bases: TGTGCCAGCCGTTTGGGACTAGCGGGATACAATGAGCAGTTCTTC.

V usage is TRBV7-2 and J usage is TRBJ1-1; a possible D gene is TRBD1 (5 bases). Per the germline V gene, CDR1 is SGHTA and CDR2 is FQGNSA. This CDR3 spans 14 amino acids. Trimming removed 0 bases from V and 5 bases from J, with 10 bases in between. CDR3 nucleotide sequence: TGTGCCAGCAGCTTAGCGTCAGGGAGGACTGAAGCTTTCTTT. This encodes CASSLASGRTEAFF.

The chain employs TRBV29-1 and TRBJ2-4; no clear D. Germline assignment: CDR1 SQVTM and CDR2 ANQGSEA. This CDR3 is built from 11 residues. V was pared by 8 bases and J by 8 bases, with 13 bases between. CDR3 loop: CSSKNGDIQYF. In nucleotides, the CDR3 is TGCAGCTCCAAAAATGGTGACATTCAGTACTTC.

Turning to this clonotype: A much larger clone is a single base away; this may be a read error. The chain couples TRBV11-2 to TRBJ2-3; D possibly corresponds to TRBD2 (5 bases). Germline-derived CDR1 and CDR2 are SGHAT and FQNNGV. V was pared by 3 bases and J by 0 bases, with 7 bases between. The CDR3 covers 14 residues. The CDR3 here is CASSLEVSTDTQYF. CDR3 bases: TGTGCCAGCAGCTTGGAGGTTAGCACAGATACGCAGTATTTT.

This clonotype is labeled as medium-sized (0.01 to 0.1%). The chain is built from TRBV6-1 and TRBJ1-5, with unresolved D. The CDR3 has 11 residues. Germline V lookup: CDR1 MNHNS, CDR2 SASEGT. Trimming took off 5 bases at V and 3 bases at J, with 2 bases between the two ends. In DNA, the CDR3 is TGTGCCAGCAGTTACAATCAGCCCCAGCATTTT. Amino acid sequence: CASSYNQPQHF.

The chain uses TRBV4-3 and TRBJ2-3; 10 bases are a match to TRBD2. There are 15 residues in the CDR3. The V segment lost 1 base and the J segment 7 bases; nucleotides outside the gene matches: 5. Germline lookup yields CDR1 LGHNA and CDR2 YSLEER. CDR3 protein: CASSQGSSGSYTQYF. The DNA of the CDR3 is TGCGCCAGCAGCCAAGGGTCTAGCGGGAGTTATACGCAGTATTTT.